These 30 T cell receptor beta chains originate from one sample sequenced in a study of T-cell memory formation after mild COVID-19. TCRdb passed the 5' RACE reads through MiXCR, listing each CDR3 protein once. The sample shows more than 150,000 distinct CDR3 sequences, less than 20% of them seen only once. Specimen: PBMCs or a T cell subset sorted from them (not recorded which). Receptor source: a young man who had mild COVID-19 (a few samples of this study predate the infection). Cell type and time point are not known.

CDR3 bases: TGTGCCAGCAGCTTAGTCGGCAGGGGTATGGACTATGGCTACACCTTC. Amino acid sequence: CASSLVGRGMDYGYTF. The chain combines TRBV7-6 with TRBJ1-2, with D possibly matching TRBD1 (6 bases). Germline V gene data show CDR1 as SGHVS and CDR2 as FNYEAQ. CDR3 length equals 16 residues. The V and J ends lost 1 base and 3 bases respectively, with 15 bases between them.

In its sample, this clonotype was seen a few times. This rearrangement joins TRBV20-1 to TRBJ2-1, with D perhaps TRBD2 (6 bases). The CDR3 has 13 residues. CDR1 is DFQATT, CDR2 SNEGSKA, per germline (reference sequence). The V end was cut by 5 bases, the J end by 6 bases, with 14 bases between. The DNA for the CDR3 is TGCAGTGCTGGCGGGATCCTTGGCAATGAGCAGTTCTTC. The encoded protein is CSAGGILGNEQFF.

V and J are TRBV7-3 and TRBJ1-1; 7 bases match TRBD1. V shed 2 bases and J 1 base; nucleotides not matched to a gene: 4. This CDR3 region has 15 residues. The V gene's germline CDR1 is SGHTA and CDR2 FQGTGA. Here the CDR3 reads CASSLEGARNTEAFF. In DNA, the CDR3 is TGTGCCAGCAGCTTAGAGGGGGCGCGGAACACTGAAGCTTTCTTT.

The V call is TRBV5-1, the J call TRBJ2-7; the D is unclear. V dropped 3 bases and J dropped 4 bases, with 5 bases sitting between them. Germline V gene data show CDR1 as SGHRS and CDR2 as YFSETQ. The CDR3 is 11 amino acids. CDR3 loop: CASSWMYEQYF. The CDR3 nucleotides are TGCGCCAGCAGCTGGATGTACGAGCAGTACTTC.

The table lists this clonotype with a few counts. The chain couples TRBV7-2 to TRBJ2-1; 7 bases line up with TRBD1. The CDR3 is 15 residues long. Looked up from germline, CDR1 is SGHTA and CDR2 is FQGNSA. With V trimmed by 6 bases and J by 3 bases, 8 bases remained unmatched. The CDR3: CASRYWTGIYNEQFF. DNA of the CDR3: TGTGCCAGCAGATACTGGACAGGTATCTACAATGAGCAGTTCTTC.

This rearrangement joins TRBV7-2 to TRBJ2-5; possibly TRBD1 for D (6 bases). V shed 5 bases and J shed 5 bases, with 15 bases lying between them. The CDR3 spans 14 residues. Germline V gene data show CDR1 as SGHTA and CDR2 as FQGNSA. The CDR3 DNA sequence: TGTGCCAGCAGCCGGGACATATTTACGGAGACCCAGTACTTC. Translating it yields CASSRDIFTETQYF.

The CDR3 protein is CASSFRVEAFF. The CDR3 region has the DNA TGTGCCAGCAGCTTCCGGGTGGAAGCTTTCTTT. This chain links TRBV6-2 or TRBV6-3 with TRBJ1-1; D call uncertain. Germline V gives CDR1 MNHEY, CDR2 SVGEGT. CDR3 length: 11 residues. Trimming left V 6 bases short and J 8 bases short, with 10 bases between.

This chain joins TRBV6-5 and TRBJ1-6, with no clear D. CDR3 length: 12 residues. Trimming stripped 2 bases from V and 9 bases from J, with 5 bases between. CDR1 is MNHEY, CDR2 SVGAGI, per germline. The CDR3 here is CASSYVGSPLHF. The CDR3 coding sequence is TGTGCCAGCAGTTACGTGGGTTCACCCCTCCACTTT.

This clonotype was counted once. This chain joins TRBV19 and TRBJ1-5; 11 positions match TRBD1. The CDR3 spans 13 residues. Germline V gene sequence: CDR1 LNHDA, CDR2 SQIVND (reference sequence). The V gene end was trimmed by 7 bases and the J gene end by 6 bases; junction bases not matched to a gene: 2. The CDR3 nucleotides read TGTGCCAGTACTGGGACAGGGGGTCAGCCCCAGCATTTT. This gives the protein CASTGTGGQPQHF.

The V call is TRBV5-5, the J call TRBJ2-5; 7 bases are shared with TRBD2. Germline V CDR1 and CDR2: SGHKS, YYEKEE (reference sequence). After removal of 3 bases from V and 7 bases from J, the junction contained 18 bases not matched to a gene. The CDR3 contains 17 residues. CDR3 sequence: CASSSSPLRAGFGTQYF. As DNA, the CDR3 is TGTGCCAGCAGCTCTTCTCCGCTGAGAGCGGGGTTTGGGACCCAGTACTTC.

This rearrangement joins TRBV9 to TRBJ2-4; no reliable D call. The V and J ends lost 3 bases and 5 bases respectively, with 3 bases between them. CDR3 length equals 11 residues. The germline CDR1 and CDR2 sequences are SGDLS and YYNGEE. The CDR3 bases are TGTGCCAGCAGCGATGAAAACATTCAGTACTTC. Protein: CASSDENIQYF.

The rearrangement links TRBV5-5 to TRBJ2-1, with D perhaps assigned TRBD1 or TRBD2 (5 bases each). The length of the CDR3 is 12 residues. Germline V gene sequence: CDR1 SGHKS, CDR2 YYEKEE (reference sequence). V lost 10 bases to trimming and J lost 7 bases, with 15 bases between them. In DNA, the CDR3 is TGTGCCGGAGGTGGGGGACGGAATGAGCAGTTCTTC. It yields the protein CAGGGGRNEQFF.

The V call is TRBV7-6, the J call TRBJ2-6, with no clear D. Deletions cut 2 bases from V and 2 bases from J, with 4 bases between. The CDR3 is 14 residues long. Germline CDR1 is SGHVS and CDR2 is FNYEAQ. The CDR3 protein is CASSLRPGANVLTF. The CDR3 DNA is TGTGCCAGCAGCTTACGGCCTGGGGCCAACGTCCTGACTTTC.

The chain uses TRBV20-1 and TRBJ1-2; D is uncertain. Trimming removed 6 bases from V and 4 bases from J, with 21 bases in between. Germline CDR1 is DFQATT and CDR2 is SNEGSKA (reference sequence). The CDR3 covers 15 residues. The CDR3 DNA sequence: TGCAGTGCCGAGGGCAGCGAGAGAACGCCCTATGGCTACACCTTC. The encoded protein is CSAEGSERTPYGYTF.

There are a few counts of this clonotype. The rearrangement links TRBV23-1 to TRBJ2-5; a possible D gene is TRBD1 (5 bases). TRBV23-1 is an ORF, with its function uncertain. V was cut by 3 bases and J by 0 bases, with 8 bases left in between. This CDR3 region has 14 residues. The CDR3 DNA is TGCGCCAGCAGTCAGGACAAGTACCAAGAGACCCAGTACTTC. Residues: CASSQDKYQETQYF.

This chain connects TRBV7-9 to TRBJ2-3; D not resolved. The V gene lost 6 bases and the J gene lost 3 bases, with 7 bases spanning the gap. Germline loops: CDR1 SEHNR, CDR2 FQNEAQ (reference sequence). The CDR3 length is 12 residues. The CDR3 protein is CASSMETDTQYF. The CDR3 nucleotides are TGTGCCAGCAGTATGGAGACAGATACGCAGTATTTT. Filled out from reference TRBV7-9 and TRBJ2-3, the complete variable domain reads DTGVSQNPRHKITKRGQNVTFRCDPISEHNRLYWYRQTLGQGPEFLTYFQNEAQLEKSRLLSDRFSAERPKGSFSTLEIQRTEQGDSAMYLCASSMETDTQYFGPGTRLTVL.

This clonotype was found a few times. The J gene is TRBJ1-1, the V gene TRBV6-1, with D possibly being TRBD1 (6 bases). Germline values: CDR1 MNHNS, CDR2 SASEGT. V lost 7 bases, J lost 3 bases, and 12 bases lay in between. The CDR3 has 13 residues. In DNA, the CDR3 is TGTGCCAGCAAGTACGGGGGCCACACTGAAGCTTTCTTT. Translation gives CASKYGGHTEAFF.

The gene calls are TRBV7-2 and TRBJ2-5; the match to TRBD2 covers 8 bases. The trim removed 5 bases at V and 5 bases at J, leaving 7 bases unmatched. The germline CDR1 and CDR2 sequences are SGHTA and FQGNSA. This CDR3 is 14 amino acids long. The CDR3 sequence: CASSPRTSSETQYF. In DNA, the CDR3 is TGTGCCAGCAGCCCACGGACTAGCAGCGAGACCCAGTACTTC.

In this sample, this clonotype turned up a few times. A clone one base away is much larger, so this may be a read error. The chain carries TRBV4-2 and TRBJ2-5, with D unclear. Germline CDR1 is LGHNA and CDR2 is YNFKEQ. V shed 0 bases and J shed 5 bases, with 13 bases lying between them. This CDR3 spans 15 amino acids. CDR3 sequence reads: CASSQDSVVGETQYF. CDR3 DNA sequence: TGTGCCAGCAGCCAAGACTCGGTAGTGGGGGAGACCCAGTACTTC.

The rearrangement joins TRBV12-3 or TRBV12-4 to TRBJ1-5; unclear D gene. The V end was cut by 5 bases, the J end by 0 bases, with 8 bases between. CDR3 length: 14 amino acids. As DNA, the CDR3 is TGTGCCAGCAGTCCACAATATAGCAATCAGCCCCAGCATTTT. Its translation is CASSPQYSNQPQHF.

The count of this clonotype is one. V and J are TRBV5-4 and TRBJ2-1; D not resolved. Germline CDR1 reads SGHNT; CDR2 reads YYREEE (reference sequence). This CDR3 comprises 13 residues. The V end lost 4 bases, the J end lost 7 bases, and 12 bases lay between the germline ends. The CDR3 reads CASSVPEVNEQFF. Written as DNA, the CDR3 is TGTGCCAGCAGCGTCCCCGAGGTGAATGAGCAGTTCTTC. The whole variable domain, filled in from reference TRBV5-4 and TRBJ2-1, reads ETGVTQSPTHLIKTRGQQVTLRCSSQSGHNTVSWYQQALGQGPQFIFQYYREEENGRGNFPPRFSGLQFPNYSSELNVNALELDDSALYLCASSVPEVNEQFFGPGTRLTVL.

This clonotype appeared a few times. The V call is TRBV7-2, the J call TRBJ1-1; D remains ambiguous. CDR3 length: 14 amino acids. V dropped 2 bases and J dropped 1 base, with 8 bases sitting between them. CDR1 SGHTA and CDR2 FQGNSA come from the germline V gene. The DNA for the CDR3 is TGTGCCAGCAGCTTAAAGCCAGAGAACACTGAAGCTTTCTTT. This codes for CASSLKPENTEAFF.

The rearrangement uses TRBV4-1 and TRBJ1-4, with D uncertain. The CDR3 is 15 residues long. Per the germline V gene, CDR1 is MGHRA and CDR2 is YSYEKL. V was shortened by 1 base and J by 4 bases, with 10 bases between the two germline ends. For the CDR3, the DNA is TGCGCCAGCAGCCAAGGGTCCGGGGATAATGAAAAACTGTTTTTT. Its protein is CASSQGSGDNEKLFF.

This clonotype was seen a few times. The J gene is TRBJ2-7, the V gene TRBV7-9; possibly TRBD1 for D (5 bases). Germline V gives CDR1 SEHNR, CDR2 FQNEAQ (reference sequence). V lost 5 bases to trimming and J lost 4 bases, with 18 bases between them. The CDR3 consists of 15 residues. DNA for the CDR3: TGTGCCAGCAGCACCCCAGCAGGGTTCGGATACGAGCAGTACGTC. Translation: CASSTPAGFGYEQYV.

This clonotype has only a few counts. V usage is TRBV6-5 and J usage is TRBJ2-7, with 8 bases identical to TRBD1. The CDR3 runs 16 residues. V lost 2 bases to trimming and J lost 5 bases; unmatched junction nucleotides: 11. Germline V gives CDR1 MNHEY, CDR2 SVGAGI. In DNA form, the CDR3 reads TGTGCCAGCAGTTACCTCCCCGGGGCAGGGGGCCACGAGCAGTACTTC. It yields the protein CASSYLPGAGGHEQYF.

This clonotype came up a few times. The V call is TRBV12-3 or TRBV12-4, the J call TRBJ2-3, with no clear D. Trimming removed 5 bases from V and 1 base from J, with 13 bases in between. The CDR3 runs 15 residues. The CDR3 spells CASSPQFSGTDTQYF. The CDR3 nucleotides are TGTGCCAGCAGTCCACAGTTTTCGGGCACAGATACGCAGTATTTT.

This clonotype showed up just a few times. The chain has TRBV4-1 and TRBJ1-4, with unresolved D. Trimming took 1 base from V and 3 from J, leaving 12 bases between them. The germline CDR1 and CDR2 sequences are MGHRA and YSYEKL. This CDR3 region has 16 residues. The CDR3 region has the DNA TGCGCCAGCAGCCAAGGGCCACGGCGGGCTAATGAAAAACTGTTTTTT. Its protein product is CASSQGPRRANEKLFF.

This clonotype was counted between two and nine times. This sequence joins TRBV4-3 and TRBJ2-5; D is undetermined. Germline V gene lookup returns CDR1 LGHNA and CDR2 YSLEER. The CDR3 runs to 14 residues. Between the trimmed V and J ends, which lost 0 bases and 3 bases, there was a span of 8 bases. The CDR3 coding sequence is TGCGCCAGCAGCCAAGAGGCAGTAAAAGAGACCCAGTACTTC. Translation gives CASSQEAVKETQYF.

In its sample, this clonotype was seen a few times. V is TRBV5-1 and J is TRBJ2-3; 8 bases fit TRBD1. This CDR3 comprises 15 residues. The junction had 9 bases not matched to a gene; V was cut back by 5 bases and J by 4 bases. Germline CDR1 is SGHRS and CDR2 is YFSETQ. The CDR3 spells CASRETGERSDTQYF. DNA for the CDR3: TGCGCCAGCAGAGAGACAGGGGAAAGGTCAGATACGCAGTATTTT.

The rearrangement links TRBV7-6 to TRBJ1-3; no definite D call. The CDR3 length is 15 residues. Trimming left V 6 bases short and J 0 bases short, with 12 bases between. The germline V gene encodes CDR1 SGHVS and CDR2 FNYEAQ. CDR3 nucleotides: TGTGCCAGCAGTCGGGCGGCGAGCTCTGGAAACACCATATATTTT. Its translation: CASSRAASSGNTIYF.